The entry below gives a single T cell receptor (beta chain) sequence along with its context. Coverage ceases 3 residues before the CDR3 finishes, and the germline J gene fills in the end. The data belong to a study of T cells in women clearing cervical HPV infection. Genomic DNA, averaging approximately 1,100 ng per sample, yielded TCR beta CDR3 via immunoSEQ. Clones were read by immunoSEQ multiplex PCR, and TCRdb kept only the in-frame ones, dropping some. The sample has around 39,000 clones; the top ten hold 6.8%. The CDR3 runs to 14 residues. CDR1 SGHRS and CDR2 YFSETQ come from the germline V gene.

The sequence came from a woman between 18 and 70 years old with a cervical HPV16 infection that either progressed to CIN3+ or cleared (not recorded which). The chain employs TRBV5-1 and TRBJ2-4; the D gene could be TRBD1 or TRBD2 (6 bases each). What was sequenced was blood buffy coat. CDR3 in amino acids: CASSLDREAVGQYF. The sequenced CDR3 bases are TGCGCCAGCAGCTTGGACAGGGAGGCCGTTGGT. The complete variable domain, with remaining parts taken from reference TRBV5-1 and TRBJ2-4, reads KAGVTQTPRYLIKTRGQQVTLSCSPISGHRSVSWYQQTPGQGLQFLFEYFSETQRNKGNFPGRFSGRQFSNSRSEMNVSTLELGDSALYLCASSLDREAVGQYFGAGTRLSVL.